This TCR beta chain was captured in a study (dated by TCRdb to 2012 to 2014). Sequencing was performed on an Illumina Genome Analyzer IIx. TCRdb passed the public sequencing reads through fastp at Q25 and MiXCR, retaining productive beta sequences. Every distinct CDR3 protein forms one entry, paired with its most common genes and DNA. This sample lists about 15,000 distinct CDR3 sequences; 30% to 45% were detected once. The ten largest make up roughly 16% of the sample. This clonotype has at least ten counts. The clone's antigen remains unknown. No per-base quality is available; no much larger clone lies one base away. The CDR3 measures 14 amino acids from cysteine to phenylalanine. The entry retains the CDR3 DNA only, 42 bases that are in frame from base 1. V lost 3 bases and J lost 5 bases; the stretch between them is 14 bases long. In the germline V gene (reference sequence), CDR1 corresponds to SEHNR and CDR2 to FQNEAQ.

The TCR originated in a human donor. The sample taken for sequencing was blood. Recombination connected TRBV7-9 to TRBJ2-7, and the D gene may be TRBD1, 6 bases matching. The CDR3 is CASSLGAEGNEQYF. The nucleotides are TGTGCCAGCAGCTTGGGGGCGGAAGGGAACGAGCAGTACTTC. Here the CDR3 is joined to the reference TRBV7-9 and TRBJ2-7 genes, and the full variable domain is: DTGVSQNPRHKITKRGQNVTFRCDPISEHNRLYWYRQTLGQGPEFLTYFQNEAQLEKSRLLSDRFSAERPKGSFSTLEIQRTEQGDSAMYLCASSLGAEGNEQYFGPGTRLTVT.